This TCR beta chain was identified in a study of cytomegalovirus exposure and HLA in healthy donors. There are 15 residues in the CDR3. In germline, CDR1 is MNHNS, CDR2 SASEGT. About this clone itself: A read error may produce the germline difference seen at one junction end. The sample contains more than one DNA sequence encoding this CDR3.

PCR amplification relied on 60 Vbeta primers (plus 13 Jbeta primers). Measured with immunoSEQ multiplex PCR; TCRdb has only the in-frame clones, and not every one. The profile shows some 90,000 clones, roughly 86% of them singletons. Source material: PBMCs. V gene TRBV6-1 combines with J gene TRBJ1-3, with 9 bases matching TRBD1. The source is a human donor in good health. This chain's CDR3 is CASSKGQGTGNTIYF. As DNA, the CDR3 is TGCGCCAGCAGTAAAGGACAGGGGACTGGAAACACCATATATTTT.